This T cell receptor beta chain came from a study of identical twins. V shed 0 bases and J shed 0 bases, with 5 bases lying between them. The CDR3 runs to 14 residues. CDR1 ENHRY and CDR2 SYGVKD come from the germline V gene. TCRdb passed the 5' RACE reads through MiXCR, listing each CDR3 protein once. The sample contains 750,000 to 950,000 distinct CDR3 sequences, around 12% of which appear only once. Many counts were recorded for this clonotype. This sample was also put to use in a study of yellow fever vaccine responses in identical twins.

This TCR came from a woman aged 18-35 years in good health. Input material: PBMCs. The chain employs TRBV10-3 and TRBJ2-5; D perhaps matches TRBD2 (5 bases). The CDR3 coding sequence is TGTGCCATCAGTGAGTCCGGGAACCAAGAGACCCAGTACTTC. This translates into CAISESGNQETQYF.